One T cell receptor (beta chain) is described in this entry. The data were obtained in a study of blood T cell repertoires in COVID-19. Method: immunoSEQ multiplex PCR; TCRdb's copy keeps in-frame clones and lacks some. This table holds 150,000 to 200,000 clones, approximately 90% found once. CDR1 MGHDK and CDR2 SYGVNS come from the germline V gene. V was cut by 4 bases and J by 3 bases, with 13 bases left in between. This CDR3 comprises 14 residues. The sequence came from a human donor in a cohort sampled during active COVID-19. Material for sequencing was peripheral blood. The chain carries TRBV25-1 and TRBJ2-7; weak D call: TRBD1 (6 bases). The chain's CDR3 is CASSVLPGDYEQYF. The DNA of the CDR3 is TGTGCCAGCAGTGTCTTGCCAGGGGACTACGAGCAGTACTTC.